This T cell receptor beta chain came from a study of T cell responses to AZD1222 COVID-19 vaccine. Using immunoSEQ multiplex PCR, the repertoire was profiled, and TCRdb retains in-frame clones only, with some absent. The repertoire holds fewer than 180,000 clones, with approximately 94% as singletons. V lost 1 base and J lost 6, with 10 bases in between. The CDR3 runs 15 residues. Looked up from germline, CDR1 is LGHNA and CDR2 is YNFKEQ. As regards this clone: Antigen: not known.

Study results and limitations: Most donors were white British, females outnumbered males, and clonal diversity was possibly underestimated. The study reported that nearly half of spike-specific TCRs target unmutated variant regions. In all cases, repertoires were sampled only after the peak T cell response. Receipt of two AZD1222 doses was followed by a rise in Spike-specific TCR breadth and depth.

The receptor comes from an adult in good health. The chain employs TRBV4-2 and TRBJ1-6; no clear D gene. This specimen consisted of peripheral blood, obtained on day 0 of AZD1222 vaccination. CDR3 loop: CASSQVEDLNSPLHF. CDR3 nucleotides: TGTGCCAGCAGCCAAGTGGAGGACCTTAATTCACCCCTCCACTTT.